These T cell receptor beta chains were read from a single sample in a study of CD8+ T cells in alopecia areata. Assay used: immunoSEQ multiplex PCR; TCRdb lists only in-frame clones, some missing. The sample includes roughly 200,000 clones, roughly two fifths seen only once; the top ten take 0.4% to 0.55%. Sequencing was performed on CD4+ T cells sorted from blood, taken at approximately week 31, from a patient treated with tofacitinib. These receptors all come from a human donor with alopecia areata. CDR3s include the opening cysteine and the closing phenylalanine or tryptophan.

J,V,CDR3
TRBJ1-2,TRBV4-1,CASRQNGYGYTF
TRBJ2-5,TRBV25-1,CASGGQGGLEETQYF
TRBJ2-5,TRBV5-1,CASSHGVNEETQYF
TRBJ1-1,TRBV14,CASSHRTGKAFF
TRBJ2-1,TRBV7-8,CASSSTGRISDEQFF
TRBJ2-4,TRBV5-1,CASSLDWAGAIAKNIQYF
TRBJ2-3,TRBV6-6,CASSPLRQSTQYF
TRBJ1-6,TRBV7-9,CASSLDGSYPSPLHF
TRBJ1-1,TRBV7-2,CASSLGQGTEAFF
TRBJ1-1,TRBV5-1,CASNRNGLNTEAFF
TRBJ2-5,TRBV30,CAWSSKTAGGRQETQYF
TRBJ1-5,TRBV4-1,CASSRGLNQPQHF
TRBJ2-2,TRBV30,CAWSLQGAGELFF
TRBJ2-3,TRBV30,CAWSVTPGQGTDTQYF
TRBJ2-3,TRBV25-1,CASSAAFPTDTQYF